These 28 T cell receptor beta chains were all obtained from the same sample, sequenced in a study of control samples from healthy donors and cancer patients. TCRdb's table, derived via immunoSEQ multiplex PCR, lists solely in-frame clones and lacks some. The repertoire has 350,000 to 450,000 clones, 75% to 95% of them found once; the top ten carry roughly 6.4%. Sequencing input: PBMCs. These receptors were collected from a man aged 35 to 55 with head and neck cancer.

This rearrangement joins TRBV2 to TRBJ1-6; no definite D call. The CDR3 loop spans 14 amino acids. CDR1 is SNHLY and CDR2 is FYNNEI in the germline V gene. V lost 7 bases and J 7 bases, leaving 14 bases between the germline ends. DNA for the CDR3: TGTGCCAGCAATACCGGGTCGGACAATTCACCCCTCCACTTT. Its protein is CASNTGSDNSPLHF.

The rearrangement uses TRBV4-3 and TRBJ2-3, with 7 bases matching TRBD2. CDR1 LGHNA and CDR2 YSLEER come from the germline V gene. The length of the CDR3 is 14 residues. The V gene end was trimmed by 1 base and the J gene end by 4 bases; junction bases not matched to a gene: 2. CDR3 sequence reads: CASSQARGSDTQYF. The CDR3, as DNA: TGCGCCAGCAGCCAAGCGCGGGGGTCAGATACGCAGTATTTT.

CDR3 nucleotides: TGTGCCAGCAGTGACGGACAGGACTACGAGCAGTACTTC. Translation: CASSDGQDYEQYF. V is TRBV6-1 and J is TRBJ2-7; 7 bases agree with TRBD1. Germline V gene data show CDR1 as MNHNS and CDR2 as SASEGT. V was pared by 3 bases and J by 3 bases, with 2 bases of the junction left unmatched. CDR3 length equals 13 residues.

The chain employs TRBV4-3 and TRBJ2-1, with D possibly TRBD2 on 6 matching bases. The germline V gene encodes CDR1 LGHNA and CDR2 YSLEER. The CDR3 has 16 residues. The V end lost 0 bases, the J end lost 9 bases, and 18 bases lay between the germline ends. The CDR3 spells CASSQEMWLEGSEQFF. The DNA of the CDR3 is TGCGCCAGCAGCCAAGAGATGTGGTTGGAGGGTTCTGAGCAGTTCTTC.

This chain connects TRBV4-3 to TRBJ2-5, with D hard to call. CDR1 and CDR2 from the germline V gene are LGHNA and YSLEER. With 0 bases removed from V and 1 base from J, the gap between germline ends came to 6 bases. This CDR3 comprises 14 residues. CDR3 loop: CASSQDQSQETQYF. In nucleotides, the CDR3 is TGCGCCAGCAGCCAAGACCAGAGCCAAGAGACCCAGTACTTC.

This clone has more than one count but fewer than ten. The V and J genes are TRBV27 and TRBJ2-1; D remains ambiguous. V was pared by 3 bases and J by 3 bases, with 6 bases between. Germline-derived CDR1 and CDR2 are MNHEY and SMNVEV (reference sequence). This CDR3 comprises 13 residues. The CDR3 loop is CASSLTNYNEQFF. The CDR3 coding sequence is TGTGCCAGCAGTTTGACCAACTACAATGAGCAGTTCTTC.

The rearrangement joins TRBV20-1 to TRBJ2-1; the D gene is possibly TRBD2 (5 bases). V was trimmed by 3 bases and J by 10 bases, leaving 19 bases between them. The CDR3 sequence is 14 residues long. Germline-derived CDR1 and CDR2 are DFQATT and SNEGSKA (reference sequence). For the CDR3, the DNA is TGCAGTGCTAGTAGCCCCCGGGGAGCGCGGGAGCAGTTCTTC. Translating it yields CSASSPRGAREQFF.

The chain uses TRBV7-9 and TRBJ2-3, with TRBD2 matching 9 bases. Germline loops: CDR1 SEHNR, CDR2 FQNEAQ (reference sequence). V trimming: 2 bases; J trimming: 6 bases; junction bases outside the gene matches: 9. The CDR3 totals 16 residues. CDR3 residues: CASSLSLAGSRDTQYF. The CDR3 bases are TGTGCCAGCAGCTTATCTCTAGCGGGGTCCCGGGATACGCAGTATTTT.

V gene TRBV9 combines with J gene TRBJ2-7; 9 nucleotides agree with TRBD1. This CDR3 spans 14 amino acids. Germline V gives CDR1 SGDLS, CDR2 YYNGEE. Losses at the gene ends were 4 bases for V and 3 bases for J; bases not matched to a gene: 5. For the CDR3, the DNA is TGTGCCAGCAGCCCGGGGACAGGGAACTACGAGCAGTACTTC. Translation: CASSPGTGNYEQYF.

The rearrangement joins TRBV12-5 to TRBJ1-1, with 9 bases matching TRBD1. The CDR3 loop spans 17 amino acids. From germline, CDR1 is LGHNT and CDR2 FRNRAP. Trimming removed 3 bases from V and 0 bases from J; junction bases left unmatched: 8. CDR3 protein: CASGLPTGTGMNTEAFF. In nucleotides, the CDR3 is TGTGCTAGTGGTTTACCAACCGGGACAGGGATGAACACTGAAGCTTTCTTT.

This sequence joins TRBV11-2 and TRBJ1-2; the D gene is possibly TRBD1 (5 bases). This CDR3 has 13 residues. Deletions cut 2 bases from V and 8 bases from J, with 12 bases between. Per the germline V gene, CDR1 is SGHAT and CDR2 is FQNNGV. The CDR3 here is CASSLTGGNGYTF. CDR3 bases: TGTGCCAGCAGCTTAACAGGCGGGAACGGCTACACCTTC.

V and J are TRBV4-2 and TRBJ2-7, with TRBD1 matching 8 bases. The V gene's germline CDR1 is LGHNA and CDR2 YNFKEQ. The CDR3 sequence is 15 residues long. Trimming cost V 3 bases and J 2 bases; bases outside gene matches: 6. The CDR3 DNA reads TGTGCCAGCAGCCATAGGGACAGGACTACCTACGAGCAGTACTTC. Its translation is CASSHRDRTTYEQYF.

Concerning this clone itself: This specimen includes other DNA sequences encoding the same CDR3. The V and J genes are TRBV5-1 and TRBJ1-1; TRBD1 matches 10 bases. The J segment lost 2 bases and the V segment lost 2 bases, leaving 3 bases of the junction unmatched. The CDR3 loop spans 15 amino acids. Germline V CDR1 and CDR2: SGHRS, YFSETQ. The CDR3 reads CASSFLTGGNTEAFF. In nucleotides, the CDR3 is TGCGCCAGCAGCTTTTTGACAGGGGGCAACACTGAAGCTTTCTTT.

The chain is built from TRBV5-1 and TRBJ2-3; 7 bases match TRBD1. This CDR3 has 17 amino acids. V shed 5 bases and J 3 bases; nucleotides not matched to a gene: 15. Per the germline V gene, CDR1 is SGHRS and CDR2 is YFSETQ. CDR3 nucleotides: TGCGCCAGCAGGTTGAGGGAACAGGGGAAGGGAACAGATACGCAGTATTTT. It yields the protein CASRLREQGKGTDTQYF. The full variable domain, completed using reference TRBV5-1 and TRBJ2-3, is KAGVTQTPRYLIKTRGQQVTLSCSPISGHRSVSWYQQTPGQGLQFLFEYFSETQRNKGNFPGRFSGRQFSNSRSEMNVSTLELGDSALYLCASRLREQGKGTDTQYFGPGTRLTVL.

The chain is built from TRBV4-1 and TRBJ1-5; tentatively, D is TRBD1 (6 bases). The CDR3 contains 15 residues. The V and J ends lost 2 bases and 6 bases respectively, with 14 bases between them. Germline CDR1 and CDR2: MGHRA and YSYEKL. CDR3 bases: TGCGCCAGCAGCCAATACCGACAGGCTATTCAGCCCCAGCATTTT. It translates to CASSQYRQAIQPQHF.

V is TRBV19 and J is TRBJ2-2; tentatively, D is TRBD1 (6 bases). The V end lost 1 base, the J end lost 0 bases, and 6 bases lay between the germline ends. CDR3 length: 15 residues. Per germline, CDR1 LNHDA and CDR2 SQIVND (reference sequence). CDR3 sequence (DNA): TGTGCCAGTAGTATAGGGACAGCGAACACCGGGGAGCTGTTTTTT. Protein: CASSIGTANTGELFF.

A few counts support this clone. V usage is TRBV19 and J usage is TRBJ1-5; weak D call: TRBD1 (5 bases). This CDR3 has 17 residues. CDR1 and CDR2 (germline): LNHDA, SQIVND (reference sequence). The V gene lost 0 bases and the J gene lost 2 bases, with 14 bases spanning the gap. CDR3 region: CASSIEGSRGGNQPQHF. CDR3 bases: TGTGCCAGTAGTATAGAAGGGAGCCGAGGGGGCAATCAGCCCCAGCATTTT.

The chain carries TRBV11-2 and TRBJ2-2; no reliable D call. V was trimmed by 6 bases and J by 6 bases, leaving 8 bases between them. The CDR3 contains 12 residues. CDR1 is SGHAT and CDR2 is FQNNGV in the germline V gene. CDR3 nucleotide sequence: TGTGCCAGCAGGATAGCCCCCGGGGAGCTGTTTTTT. It yields the protein CASRIAPGELFF.

The chain is built from TRBV27 and TRBJ1-5; the D gene is possibly TRBD1 (5 bases). The CDR3 is 15 residues long. Deletions cut 5 bases from V and 1 base from J, with 12 bases between. CDR1 and CDR2 (germline): MNHEY, SMNVEV (reference sequence). The CDR3 region has the DNA TGTGCCAGCAGTCGGTCGGGGGTGAGCAATCAGCCCCAGCATTTT. Its translation is CASSRSGVSNQPQHF.

The genes are TRBV11-2 and TRBJ2-1, with D perhaps being TRBD1 or TRBD2 (5 bases each). The V and J ends lost 5 bases and 0 bases respectively, with 17 bases between them. CDR3 length equals 17 residues. Germline-derived CDR1 and CDR2 are SGHAT and FQNNGV. CDR3 loop: CASSPGAGSSSYNEQFF. In DNA, the CDR3 is TGTGCCAGCAGCCCCGGGGCAGGCTCGAGCTCCTACAATGAGCAGTTCTTC.

V usage is TRBV27 and J usage is TRBJ1-2, with D possibly TRBD1 on 6 matching bases. V dropped 5 bases and J dropped 6 bases, with 13 bases sitting between them. Germline V CDR1 and CDR2: MNHEY, SMNVEV (reference sequence). This CDR3 contains 13 residues. For the CDR3, the DNA is TGTGCCAGCAGTCTACAGGGTGGCAATGGCTACACCTTC. It codes for CASSLQGGNGYTF.

This chain connects TRBV5-1 to TRBJ2-2, with D possibly TRBD1 on 5 matching bases. Per the germline V gene, CDR1 is SGHRS and CDR2 is YFSETQ. The V and J ends lost 4 bases and 2 bases respectively, with 9 bases between them. The CDR3 loop spans 14 amino acids. The CDR3 DNA is TGCGCCAGCAGCGAAGGGGTAAACACCGGGGAGCTGTTTTTT. As protein: CASSEGVNTGELFF.

This clone was observed a few times. The rearrangement links TRBV2 to TRBJ1-1, with D unresolved. Germline V gene sequence: CDR1 SNHLY, CDR2 FYNNEI. The CDR3 has 15 residues. V dropped 10 bases and J dropped 4 bases, with 22 bases sitting between them. The CDR3 region is CAIPTLVRPSTEAFF. In DNA, the CDR3 is TGTGCCATACCCACCCTAGTAAGGCCCAGCACTGAAGCTTTCTTT.

The rearrangement links TRBV28 to TRBJ2-3; 7 nucleotides agree with TRBD1. Germline V gives CDR1 MDHEN, CDR2 SYDVKM. V shed 4 bases, J shed 3 bases, and the junction held 1 base outside the gene matches. This CDR3 region has 13 residues. In DNA form, the CDR3 reads TGTGCCAGCAGTTCAGGGGGTACAGATACGCAGTATTTT. Translation gives CASSSGGTDTQYF.

The V gene is TRBV28, the J gene TRBJ2-7, with D unresolved. This CDR3 contains 16 residues. Germline V CDR1 and CDR2: MDHEN, SYDVKM. Trimming removed 6 bases at V and 0 bases at J, with 18 bases between. The CDR3 sequence: CASSRARRISSYEQYF. Written as DNA, the CDR3 is TGTGCCAGCAGCCGAGCCCGCAGGATCAGCTCCTACGAGCAGTACTTC.

Only one count was recorded for this clone. The V and J genes are TRBV28 and TRBJ2-7; 11 bases fit TRBD1. V lost 7 bases, J lost 3 bases, and 5 bases stayed unmatched. Germline V gives CDR1 MDHEN, CDR2 SYDVKM. CDR3 length: 14 residues. The CDR3 loop is CASTGQGAFYEQYF. The CDR3 DNA is TGTGCCAGCACCGGACAGGGGGCGTTCTACGAGCAGTACTTC.

The chain couples TRBV29-1 to TRBJ2-7; tentative D call: TRBD2 (5 bases). This CDR3 has 13 amino acids. Looked up from germline, CDR1 is SQVTM and CDR2 is ANQGSEA. With 3 bases removed from V and 5 bases from J, the gap between germline ends came to 14 bases. CDR3 sequence reads: CSVDDLAGNEQYF. CDR3 bases: TGCAGCGTTGATGACCTTGCCGGGAACGAGCAGTACTTC.

The chain links TRBV19 to TRBJ2-7, with 7 bases that match TRBD1. Unmatched junction bases numbered 9, after V lost 5 bases and J lost 2 bases. The length of the CDR3 is 15 residues. CDR1 LNHDA and CDR2 SQIVND come from the germline V gene (reference sequence). The CDR3 DNA reads TGTGCCAGTAGTCCCAGGGACAGTTCTCCCTACGAGCAGTACTTC. It translates to CASSPRDSSPYEQYF.